The 26 T cell receptor beta chains listed next were all sequenced from one sample in a study of blood T cell repertoires in COVID-19. TCRdb keeps only in-frame clones here, not all; method: immunoSEQ multiplex PCR. The sample has around 260,000 clones, approximately 92% seen once. Sequenced input: peripheral blood. The receptor set was obtained from a person under 35 with COVID-19, enrolled during active disease.

Concerning this clone: Germline and junction disagree at one end, which may indicate a read error. V and J are TRBV7-7 and TRBJ2-3; 10 nucleotides line up with TRBD2. Germline V gene sequence: CDR1 SSHAT, CDR2 FNYEAQ (reference sequence). CDR3 length: 16 residues. CDR3 sequence: CASSLGLAEGRDTQYF. DNA for the CDR3: TGTGCTAGCAGCCTCGGACTAGCGGAGGGGAGAGATACGCAGTATTTT.

V usage is TRBV7-2 and J usage is TRBJ2-3; 13 nucleotides match TRBD2. The trim removed 4 bases at V and 6 bases at J, leaving 7 bases unmatched. The CDR3 totals 16 residues. Per the germline V gene, CDR1 is SGHTA and CDR2 is FQGNSA. In DNA, the CDR3 is TGTGCCAGCAGCTATTCCGGGACTAGCGGGACCGATACGCAGTATTTT. This translates into CASSYSGTSGTDTQYF.

The chain uses TRBV4-1 and TRBJ1-6; the D gene is possibly TRBD1 (5 bases). V dropped 0 bases and J dropped 6 bases, with 9 bases sitting between them. This CDR3 has 15 amino acids. Looked up from germline, CDR1 is MGHRA and CDR2 is YSYEKL. CDR3 protein: CASSQDRDSNSPLHF. The CDR3 DNA follows: TGCGCCAGCAGCCAAGACCGAGACAGTAATTCACCCCTCCACTTT.

For this clone: Other DNA sequences in this sample translate to the same CDR3. This chain links TRBV6-5 with TRBJ1-2; the D gene is possibly TRBD1 (6 bases). The length of the CDR3 is 15 residues. Germline loops: CDR1 MNHEY, CDR2 SVGAGI. The V end was cut by 2 bases, the J end by 0 bases, with 10 bases between. As DNA, the CDR3 is TGTGCCAGCAGTTACGTCGCAGGGGCTAACTATGGCTACACCTTC. This translates into CASSYVAGANYGYTF.

The chain uses TRBV24-1 and TRBJ2-3; D may be TRBD1 (5 bases). CDR3 length equals 13 residues. V lost 9 bases to trimming and J lost 0 bases, with 9 bases between them. The V gene's germline CDR1 is KGHDR and CDR2 SFDVKD. The CDR3 here is CATQGSSTDTQYF. The CDR3 DNA reads as TGTGCCACCCAGGGTAGTAGCACAGATACGCAGTATTTT.

The chain links TRBV19 to TRBJ1-5, with no clear D. V lost 1 base, J lost 7 bases, and 11 bases lay in between. The CDR3 covers 14 residues. Germline V gives CDR1 LNHDA, CDR2 SQIVND (reference sequence). The chain's CDR3 is CASSIGGQNQPQHF. CDR3 in DNA: TGTGCCAGTAGTATAGGTGGGCAGAACCAGCCCCAGCATTTT.

This chain links TRBV11-2 with TRBJ2-7; D might be TRBD2 (7 bases). Germline CDR1 reads SGHAT; CDR2 reads FQNNGV. Trimming shortened V by 3 bases and J by 5 bases, and 17 bases separated the two germline ends. The CDR3 is made up of 15 amino acids. CDR3 sequence: CASSFEGGLGHEQYF. CDR3 sequence (DNA): TGTGCCAGCAGCTTCGAGGGGGGGCTAGGACACGAGCAGTACTTC.

This chain connects TRBV4-2 to TRBJ2-3; D possibly corresponds to TRBD2 (6 bases). This CDR3 comprises 16 residues. Germline V gives CDR1 LGHNA, CDR2 YNFKEQ. V dropped 4 bases and J dropped 1 base, with 15 bases sitting between them. CDR3 in DNA: TGTGCCAGCAGCCCTGCGGGGCCCGTGGGCACAGATACGCAGTATTTT. Its protein is CASSPAGPVGTDTQYF.

V and J are TRBV5-5 and TRBJ2-3, with TRBD1 matching 9 bases. Trimming at V came to 7 bases and at J to 1 base, leaving 7 bases not matched to a gene. The length of the CDR3 is 15 residues. The germline gives CDR1 SGHKS, CDR2 YYEKEE (reference sequence). The CDR3, as DNA: TGTGCCAGCGACCACCGGGACAGGGGCACAGATACGCAGTATTTT. Translated, it gives CASDHRDRGTDTQYF.

This rearrangement joins TRBV10-3 to TRBJ1-1, with 7 bases that match TRBD1. The CDR3 sequence is 14 residues long. Germline lookup yields CDR1 ENHRY and CDR2 SYGVKD. After removal of 6 bases from V and 1 base from J, the junction contained 5 bases not matched to a gene. The CDR3 is CAISSGQTNTEAFF. CDR3 sequence (DNA): TGTGCCATCAGCTCGGGACAGACGAACACTGAAGCTTTCTTT.

The gene calls are TRBV9 and TRBJ2-5, with D perhaps matching TRBD1 (6 bases). With 0 bases removed from V and 5 bases from J, the gap between germline ends came to 17 bases. Germline loops: CDR1 SGDLS, CDR2 YYNGEE. This CDR3 spans 16 amino acids. CDR3 protein: CASSVEGTWGRETQYF. The CDR3 bases are TGTGCCAGCAGCGTAGAGGGGACATGGGGACGGGAGACCCAGTACTTC.

The chain has TRBV28 and TRBJ1-2, with 8 positions matching TRBD1. Germline lookup yields CDR1 MDHEN and CDR2 SYDVKM. After removal of 3 bases from V and 7 bases from J, the junction contained 13 bases not matched to a gene. The CDR3 covers 16 residues. The CDR3 DNA follows: TGTGCCAGCAGTTTTACTGGGACAGGCGCCTACCTTGGCTACACCTTC. Residues: CASSFTGTGAYLGYTF.

The V call is TRBV6-5, the J call TRBJ2-7, with TRBD2 identical over 13 bases. The CDR3 has 15 amino acids. CDR1 is MNHEY, CDR2 SVGAGI, per germline. J gave up 2 bases and V 6 bases, and 4 bases lay outside the gene matches. The CDR3 DNA reads TGTGCCAGCAGGTCCGGGACTAGCGGGACCTACGAGCAGTACTTC. This encodes CASRSGTSGTYEQYF.

CDR3 in DNA: TGTGCCAGCAGGAAAGACAGAGTTCGGCTTAAAGAGACCCAGTACTTC. It is translated as CASRKDRVRLKETQYF. The gene calls are TRBV5-8 and TRBJ2-5; tentative D call: TRBD1 (5 bases). CDR1 SGHTS and CDR2 YDEGEE come from the germline V gene. Trimming pared 5 bases from V and 3 bases from J, leaving 20 bases between. The CDR3 sequence is 16 residues long.

J is TRBJ1-1 and V is TRBV4-1; D is unresolved. Germline CDR1 is MGHRA and CDR2 is YSYEKL. The CDR3 sequence is 15 residues long. The V end was cut by 1 base, the J end by 6 bases, with 15 bases between. The CDR3 coding sequence is TGCGCCAGCAGCCAAGCGCTCAATCCCGGGGCTGAAGCTTTCTTT. Translation gives CASSQALNPGAEAFF.

The rearrangement joins TRBV5-1 to TRBJ1-5; a weak D match, TRBD1 (6 bases). In germline, CDR1 is SGHRS, CDR2 YFSETQ. This CDR3 region has 15 residues. V shed 0 bases and J shed 7 bases, with 14 bases lying between them. The CDR3 here is CASSLGAGAEQPQHF. The CDR3 DNA reads TGCGCCAGCAGCTTGGGGGCAGGGGCGGAGCAGCCCCAGCATTTT.

CDR3 protein: CASSLSPGQGAPDTQYF. CDR3 bases: TGTGCCAGCAGCTTAAGTCCCGGACAGGGGGCTCCAGATACGCAGTATTTT. The chain joins TRBV11-3 to TRBJ2-3; 11 bases agree with TRBD1. The V gene end was trimmed by 2 bases and the J gene end by 4 bases; junction bases not matched to a gene: 8. Germline assignment: CDR1 SGHNT and CDR2 YENEEA. The CDR3 sequence is 17 residues long.

The J gene is TRBJ1-5, the V gene TRBV19, with D unresolved. This CDR3 is 13 amino acids long. Germline CDR1 is LNHDA and CDR2 is SQIVND (reference sequence). V lost 6 bases to trimming and J lost 0 bases, with 6 bases between them. Here the CDR3 DNA reads TGTGCCAGTAGCCCTAATAGCAATCAGCCCCAGCATTTT. Amino acids: CASSPNSNQPQHF. Full variable domain (missing parts from reference TRBV19 and TRBJ1-5): DGGITQSPKYLFRKEGQNVTLSCEQNLNHDAMYWYRQDPGQGLRLIYYSQIVNDFQKGDIAEGYSVSREKKESFPLTVTSAQKNPTAFYLCASSPNSNQPQHFGDGTRLSIL.

This clone occurred once. This sequence joins TRBV5-6 and TRBJ2-7; 8 bases are shared with TRBD2. Germline values: CDR1 SGHDT, CDR2 YYEEEE. Trimming at V came to 0 bases and at J to 1 base, leaving 6 bases not matched to a gene. The CDR3 runs to 16 residues. CDR3 protein: CASSLAAGGESYEQYF. The CDR3 nucleotides read TGTGCCAGCAGCTTGGCGGCGGGAGGAGAGTCCTACGAGCAGTACTTC.

The chain carries TRBV6-6 and TRBJ1-2; no clear D gene. Trimming cost V 1 base and J 4 bases, with 10 bases left between them. This CDR3 has 14 amino acids. CDR1 and CDR2 (germline): MNHNY, SVGAGI (reference sequence). The CDR3 DNA sequence: TGTGCCAGCAGTTACTATCAGGTTTCCTATGGCTACACCTTC. Amino acid sequence: CASSYYQVSYGYTF.

The V and J genes are TRBV5-5 and TRBJ1-2; D is perhaps TRBD1 (6 bases). Trimming pared 4 bases from V and 13 bases from J, leaving 20 bases between. Germline assignment: CDR1 SGHKS and CDR2 YYEKEE (reference sequence). The CDR3 extends over 13 amino acids. The CDR3 DNA sequence: TGTGCCAGCAGCCCCCCGGGACAAGCGGCTCTCACCTTC. Its translation is CASSPPGQAALTF.

The rearrangement uses TRBV5-6 and TRBJ1-1; D is unresolved. This CDR3 has 14 residues. Germline CDR1 and CDR2: SGHDT and YYEEEE. V dropped 3 bases and J dropped 1 base, with 10 bases sitting between them. The CDR3 is CASSWRTGNTEAFF. Here the CDR3 DNA reads TGTGCCAGCAGCTGGAGGACGGGGAACACTGAAGCTTTCTTT.

The rearrangement uses TRBV21-1 and TRBJ2-1; no DNA check was done on the table's D call, TRBD2. TRBV21-1 is marked as a pseudogene. The CDR3 runs 18 residues. The CDR3 bases are TGTGCCAGCAGCACTACCGGGACTAGCGGGTTCTCCTACAATGAGCAGTTCTTC. Amino acids: CASSTTGTSGFSYNEQFF.

V is TRBV7-9 and J is TRBJ2-7, with D hard to call. The CDR3 covers 12 residues. Trimming took 3 bases from V and 6 from J, leaving 9 bases between them. Germline V gene data show CDR1 as SEHNR and CDR2 as FQNEAQ (reference sequence). In DNA, the CDR3 is TGTGCCAGCAGCTTTGGTCCGAGCGAGCAGTACTTC. Translated, it gives CASSFGPSEQYF.

This clone has only one observation. The rearrangement links TRBV27 to TRBJ2-1; maybe TRBD2 (7 bases). The germline V gene encodes CDR1 MNHEY and CDR2 SMNVEV (reference sequence). There are 17 residues in the CDR3. Trimming stripped 0 bases from V and 2 bases from J, with 14 bases between. The CDR3 region has the DNA TGTGCCAGCAGTTTATCCCTGGGGGGGGCACCCTACAATGAGCAGTTCTTC. It is translated as CASSLSLGGAPYNEQFF.

The chain is built from TRBV6-2 or TRBV6-3 and TRBJ1-5; 9 bases are shared with TRBD1. The trim removed 6 bases at V and 5 bases at J, leaving 5 bases unmatched. The germline V gene encodes CDR1 MNHEY and CDR2 SVGEGT. CDR3 length equals 14 residues. The CDR3 DNA reads TGTGCCAGCAGCCCCGACAGGGGGGATCAGCCCCAGCATTTT. The encoded protein is CASSPDRGDQPQHF.